Below are 17 T cell receptor beta chains sequenced from a single sample in a study of shared T cell receptors in the human thymus. Profiled with immunoSEQ multiplex PCR; TCRdb holds only in-frame clones, not every one. The sample yields roughly 560,000 clones, about 84% seen once. This sample was also put to use in a study of human thymus T cells.

The specimen sequenced was thymocytes. These receptors all stem from a boy under two years old with a congenital heart defect.

V and J are TRBV12-2 and TRBJ2-1; the table calls TRBD2, which could not be checked here. TRBV12-2 is recorded as a pseudogene. The CDR3 is 11 residues long. This CDR3 reads CASGDYPVLVF. Written as DNA, the CDR3 is TGTGCAAGTGGGGACTACCCTGTGTTGGTCTTC.

CDR3 DNA sequence: TGTGCCAGCCGCCGGGGTAGCAATCAGCCCCAGCATTTT. Amino acids: CASRRGSNQPQHF. The rearrangement uses TRBV11-2 and TRBJ1-5; D is unresolved. Germline V gene sequence: CDR1 SGHAT, CDR2 FQNNGV. V shed 8 bases and J shed 0 bases, with 8 bases lying between them. The CDR3 contains 13 residues.

The chain recombines TRBV15 with TRBJ1-2, with a weak D call TRBD1 (5 bases). CDR3 size: 16 residues. Germline V gives CDR1 LNHNV, CDR2 YYDKDF (reference sequence). With 3 bases removed from V and 4 bases from J, the gap between germline ends came to 18 bases. The CDR3 is CATSSGIDRGGYGYTF. In DNA form, the CDR3 reads TGTGCCACCAGCAGTGGAATTGATAGGGGAGGCTATGGCTACACCTTC.

This chain joins TRBV4-3 and TRBJ2-1, with a weak D call TRBD2 (5 bases). The V end lost 0 bases, the J end lost 1 base, and 22 bases lay between the germline ends. There are 20 residues in the CDR3. Germline V CDR1 and CDR2: LGHNA, YSLEER. In DNA, the CDR3 is TGCGCCAGCAGCCAAGAAAAGGACCCTGCGGGTCCCCCGTCCTACAATGAGCAGTTCTTC. Amino acids: CASSQEKDPAGPPSYNEQFF.

This chain joins TRBV11-1 and TRBJ2-1; D perhaps matches TRBD1 (6 bases). Germline loops: CDR1 SGHAT, CDR2 FQDESV (reference sequence). Trimming stripped 1 base from V and 5 bases from J, with 15 bases between. The CDR3 covers 16 residues. The CDR3: CASSLGVTGENNEQFF. The DNA of the CDR3 is TGTGCCAGCAGCTTAGGGGTGACAGGAGAGAACAATGAGCAGTTCTTC.

The count of this clone is one. CDR3 DNA sequence: TGTGCCATCACCACAGGACTAGCGTTTAACAATGAGCAGTTCTTC. This encodes CAITTGLAFNNEQFF. The rearrangement joins TRBV10-3 to TRBJ2-1, with 9 nucleotides matching TRBD2. The ends lost 7 bases at V and 5 bases at J; junction bases unmatched: 9. This CDR3 has 15 residues. Germline V lookup: CDR1 ENHRY, CDR2 SYGVKD.

The chain carries TRBV5-1 and TRBJ1-4, with a tentative D call TRBD1 (6 bases). With 4 bases removed from V and 2 bases from J, the gap between germline ends came to 12 bases. The CDR3 spans 15 residues. Germline CDR1 SGHRS, CDR2 YFSETQ. As DNA, the CDR3 is TGCGCCAGCAGCGGCTCAGGGGCGACTAATGAAAAACTGTTTTTT. Its protein product is CASSGSGATNEKLFF.

This clone has only a few counts. The chain carries TRBV28 and TRBJ1-3; 10 bases align to TRBD1. The germline CDR1 and CDR2 sequences are MDHEN and SYDVKM. The CDR3 consists of 17 residues. V lost 2 bases, J lost 5 bases, and 9 bases stayed unmatched. CDR3 sequence reads: CASSLGGDRGYRNTIYF. The CDR3 region has the DNA TGTGCCAGCAGTTTAGGGGGGGACAGGGGCTATAGAAACACCATATATTTT.

This clone showed up just a few times. V and J are TRBV7-8 and TRBJ2-7; 9 nucleotides align to TRBD2. The CDR3 runs to 14 residues. With 8 bases clipped from V and 2 bases from J, the junction kept 7 bases outside the gene matches. CDR1 and CDR2 (germline): SGHVS, FQNEAQ. As DNA, the CDR3 is TGTGCCAGCGGGGGCGGGAGGGATACCTACGAGCAGTACTTC. The encoded protein is CASGGGRDTYEQYF.

This clone was seen once. The chain recombines TRBV5-1 with TRBJ1-1; 7 bases map to TRBD1. Germline CDR1 reads SGHRS; CDR2 reads YFSETQ. The ends lost 4 bases at V and 3 bases at J; junction bases unmatched: 3. The CDR3 contains 13 residues. The chain's CDR3 is CASSDRVDTEAFF. In nucleotides, the CDR3 is TGCGCCAGCAGCGACAGGGTGGACACTGAAGCTTTCTTT.

The chain has TRBV14 and TRBJ2-1; 13 bases align to TRBD2. This CDR3 is built from 20 residues. Germline V gene sequence: CDR1 SGHDN, CDR2 FVKESK. The V gene end was trimmed by 0 bases and the J gene end by 7 bases; junction bases not matched to a gene: 15. The CDR3 reads CASSQEAIWTSGRRENEQFF. For the CDR3, the DNA is TGTGCCAGCAGCCAAGAAGCCATTTGGACTAGCGGGAGAAGAGAGAATGAGCAGTTCTTC.

This clone was recorded a few times. The rearrangement joins TRBV18 to TRBJ1-4, with a possible D match to TRBD1 (6 bases). CDR1 and CDR2 from the germline V gene are KGHSH and LQKENI. V was clipped by 4 bases and J by 0 bases, with 12 bases between them. This CDR3 contains 16 residues. The CDR3 DNA follows: TGTGCCAGCTCACTCTCCACAGGGTCAACTAATGAAAAACTGTTTTTT. Its protein product is CASSLSTGSTNEKLFF. The whole variable domain, remainder taken from reference TRBV18 and TRBJ1-4, is NAGVMQNPRHLVRRRGQEARLRCSPMKGHSHVYWYRQLPEEGLKFMVYLQKENIIDESGMPKERFSAEFPKEGPSILRIQQVVRGDSAAYFCASSLSTGSTNEKLFFGSGTQLSVL.

This rearrangement joins TRBV4-3 to TRBJ1-1; possible D gene TRBD1, 6 bases. The CDR3 runs 16 residues. V lost 1 base to trimming and J lost 1 base, with 13 bases between them. Germline V lookup: CDR1 LGHNA, CDR2 YSLEER. The CDR3 protein is CASSQGVQGKNTEAFF. DNA of the CDR3: TGCGCCAGCAGCCAAGGAGTGCAGGGGAAGAACACTGAAGCTTTCTTT.

In its sample, this clone was seen once. Other nucleotide sequences from this sample produce the same CDR3. J is TRBJ2-2 and V is TRBV7-2, with D possibly TRBD1 on 6 matching bases. Looked up from germline, CDR1 is SGHTA and CDR2 is FQGNSA. This CDR3 is built from 14 residues. Trimming took 6 bases from V and 1 from J, leaving 9 bases between them. The CDR3: CASRGGRNTGELFF. The CDR3 region has the DNA TGTGCCAGCAGAGGGGGACGGAACACCGGGGAGCTGTTTTTT.

The sample holds one count of this clone. The V and J genes are TRBV5-6 and TRBJ2-2; TRBD1 aligns across 8 bases. The germline V gene encodes CDR1 SGHDT and CDR2 YYEEEE. The CDR3 loop spans 15 amino acids. The J segment lost 7 bases and the V segment lost 4 bases, leaving 9 bases of the junction unmatched. The CDR3 protein is CASSQGQGGHGELFF. The CDR3 DNA reads TGTGCCAGCAGCCAAGGACAGGGAGGTCACGGGGAGCTGTTTTTT.

The J gene is TRBJ2-3, the V gene TRBV5-4; 8 positions agree with TRBD2. The V gene's germline CDR1 is SGHNT and CDR2 YYREEE (reference sequence). The ends lost 4 bases at V and 4 bases at J; junction bases unmatched: 5. The CDR3 has 14 residues. The CDR3 region is CASSVQREPDTQYF. The DNA of the CDR3 is TGTGCCAGCAGCGTCCAGCGGGAGCCAGATACGCAGTATTTT. The full variable domain, rest sourced from reference TRBV5-4 and TRBJ2-3, is ETGVTQSPTHLIKTRGQQVTLRCSSQSGHNTVSWYQQALGQGPQFIFQYYREEENGRGNFPPRFSGLQFPNYSSELNVNALELDDSALYLCASSVQREPDTQYFGPGTRLTVL.

This clone was observed a few times. The rearrangement links TRBV21-1 to TRBJ1-1; the DNA was not used to check the table's D call, TRBD1. TRBV21-1 is given as a pseudogene. The CDR3 is 16 amino acids. This CDR3 reads CASSPHTQVQNTEAFF. The CDR3 nucleotides read TGTGCCAGCAGCCCCCATACCCAGGTCCAGAACACTGAAGCTTTCTTT.